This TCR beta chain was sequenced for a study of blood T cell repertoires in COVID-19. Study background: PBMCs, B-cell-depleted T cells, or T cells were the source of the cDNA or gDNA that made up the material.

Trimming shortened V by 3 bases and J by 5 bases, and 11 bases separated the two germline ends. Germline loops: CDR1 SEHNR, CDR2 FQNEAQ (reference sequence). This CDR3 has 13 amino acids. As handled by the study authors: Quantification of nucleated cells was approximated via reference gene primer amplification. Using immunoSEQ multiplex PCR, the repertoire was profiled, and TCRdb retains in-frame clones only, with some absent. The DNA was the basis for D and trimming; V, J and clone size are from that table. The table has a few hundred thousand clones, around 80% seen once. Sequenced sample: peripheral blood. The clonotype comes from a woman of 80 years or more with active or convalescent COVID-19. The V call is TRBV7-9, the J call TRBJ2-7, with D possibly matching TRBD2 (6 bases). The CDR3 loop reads CASSLMGGDEQYF. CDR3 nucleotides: TGTGCCAGCAGCTTGATGGGCGGGGACGAGCAGTACTTC.